The following is a T cell receptor beta chain sequence with its context. Antigen: not known. All of the isolated RNA was reverse transcribed, so expressed TCRB transcripts were sequenced. Some clones are missing from TCRdb's copy, which holds only in-frame ones; the method was immunoSEQ multiplex PCR. The table includes roughly 50,000 clones, roughly 40% detected once. The sample comes from a study of beta chain features in type 1 diabetes. Broader study findings: Among all four CD4+ subsets, Type 1 diabetes patients had TCRB CDR3s that were moderately but significantly shorter. The naive, central memory and Treg TCRB repertoires showed an apparent similarity that was greater among patients than among healthy donors. Small HLA sub-analyses could not settle whether HLA shapes TCRB rearrangement. Equally in patients and controls, shorter templates might have been favored by PCR.

Trimming cost V 4 bases and J 0 bases, with 10 bases left between them. Looked up from germline, CDR1 is SGHRS and CDR2 is YFSETQ. The CDR3 totals 15 residues. The rearrangement joins TRBV5-1 to TRBJ1-4, with unresolved D. The receptor was isolated from a man aged 25-40 years with type 1 diabetes. The material sequenced was stem cell memory CD4+ T cells from blood. CDR3 protein: CASSQQESTNEKLFF. The CDR3 bases are TGCGCCAGCAGCCAACAAGAATCAACTAATGAAAAACTGTTTTTT.